This T cell receptor beta chain is drawn from a study of CD8 T cells in Susac syndrome. Sequencing targeted TCR beta in blood CD8+ and CD4+ T cells. Germline values: CDR1 MNHEY, CDR2 SMNVEV (reference sequence). The CDR3 consists of 14 residues. With 6 bases removed from V and 3 bases from J, the gap between germline ends came to 11 bases. RNA amounts of roughly 0.5 to 1 ug underwent reverse transcription with random hexamers. An immunoSEQ multiplex PCR generated amplified TCR beta CDR3 products spanning 54 Vbeta and 13 Jbeta. TCRdb recomputed calls from the immunoSEQ multiplex PCR reads with MiXCR, one row per CDR3 protein. The sample consists of approximately 230,000 distinct CDR3 sequences, over 85% of them appearing once.

This receptor was identified in a human donor with multiple sclerosis. The V and J genes are TRBV27 and TRBJ1-4; D is perhaps TRBD1 (5 bases). Sequences were obtained from CD4+ T cells from PBMCs. The CDR3 DNA is TGTGCCAGCAGGAAACAGGACCCTAATGAAAAACTGTTTTTT. This encodes CASRKQDPNEKLFF.